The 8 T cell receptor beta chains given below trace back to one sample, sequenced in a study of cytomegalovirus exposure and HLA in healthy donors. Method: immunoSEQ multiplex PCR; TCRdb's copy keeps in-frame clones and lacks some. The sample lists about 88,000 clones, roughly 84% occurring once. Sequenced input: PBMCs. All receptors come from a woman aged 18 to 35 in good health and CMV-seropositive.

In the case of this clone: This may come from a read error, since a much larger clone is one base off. The CDR3: CASSWTGSYEQYF. The CDR3 DNA reads as TGTGCCAGCAGTTGGACAGGGTCCTACGAGCAGTACTTC. This chain links TRBV2 with TRBJ2-7, with 8 bases matching TRBD1. Trimming took 5 bases from V and 1 from J; bases not matched to a gene: 1. This CDR3 comprises 13 residues. Germline V gene data show CDR1 as SNHLY and CDR2 as FYNNEI.

CDR3 residues: CASSFGYSYGYTF. In DNA form, the CDR3 reads TGTGCCAGCAGCTTCGGGTATAGCTATGGCTACACCTTC. The chain joins TRBV7-9 to TRBJ1-2; D not resolved. Germline V gene sequence: CDR1 SEHNR, CDR2 FQNEAQ (reference sequence). This CDR3 comprises 13 residues. V dropped 3 bases and J dropped 4 bases, with 9 bases sitting between them.

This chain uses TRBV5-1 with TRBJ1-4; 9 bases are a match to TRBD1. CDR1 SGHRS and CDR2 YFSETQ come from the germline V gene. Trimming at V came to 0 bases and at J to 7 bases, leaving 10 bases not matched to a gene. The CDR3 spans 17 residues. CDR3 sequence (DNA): TGCGCCAGCAGCTTGGAACCCGGGACAGGGTTTGGTGAAAAACTGTTTTTT. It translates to CASSLEPGTGFGEKLFF.

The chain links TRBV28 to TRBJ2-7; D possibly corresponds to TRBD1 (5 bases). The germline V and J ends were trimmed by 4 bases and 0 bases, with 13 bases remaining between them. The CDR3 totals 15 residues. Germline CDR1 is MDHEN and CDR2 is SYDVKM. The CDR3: CASSSSGLSSYEQYF. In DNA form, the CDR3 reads TGTGCCAGCAGTTCCTCAGGGCTTAGCTCCTACGAGCAGTACTTC.

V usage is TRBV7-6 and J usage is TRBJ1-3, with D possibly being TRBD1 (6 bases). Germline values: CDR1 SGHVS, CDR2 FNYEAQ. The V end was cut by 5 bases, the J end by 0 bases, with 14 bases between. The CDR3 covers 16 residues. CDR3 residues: CASSQTQGYSGNTIYF. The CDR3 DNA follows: TGTGCCAGCAGCCAGACACAGGGTTACTCTGGAAACACCATATATTTT.

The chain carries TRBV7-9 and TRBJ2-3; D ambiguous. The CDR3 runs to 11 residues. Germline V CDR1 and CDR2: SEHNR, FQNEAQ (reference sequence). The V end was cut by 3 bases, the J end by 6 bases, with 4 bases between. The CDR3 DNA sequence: TGTGCCAGCAGCTTTTCGGATACGCAGTATTTT. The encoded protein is CASSFSDTQYF.

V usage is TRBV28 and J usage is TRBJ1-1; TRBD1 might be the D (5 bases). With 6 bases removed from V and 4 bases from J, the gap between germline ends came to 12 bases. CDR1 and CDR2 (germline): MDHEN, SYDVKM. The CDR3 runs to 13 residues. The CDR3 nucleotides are TGTGCCAGCAGCCGTCCGGGGGGCACTGAAGCTTTCTTT. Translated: CASSRPGGTEAFF.

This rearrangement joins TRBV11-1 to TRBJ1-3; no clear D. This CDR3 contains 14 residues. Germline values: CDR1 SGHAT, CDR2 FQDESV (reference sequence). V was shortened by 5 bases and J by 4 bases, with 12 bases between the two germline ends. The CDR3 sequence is CASSQEGSGNTIYF. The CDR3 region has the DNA TGTGCCAGCAGCCAAGAAGGGAGCGGAAACACCATATATTTT. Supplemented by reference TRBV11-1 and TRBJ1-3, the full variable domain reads EAEVAQSPRYKITEKSQAVAFWCDPISGHATLYWYRQILGQGPELLVQFQDESVVDDSQLPKDRFSAERLKGVDSTLKIQPAELGDSAMYLCASSQEGSGNTIYFGEGSWLTVV.